This TCR beta chain was identified during a study of T cell responses to AZD1222 COVID-19 vaccine. V gave up 4 bases and J gave up 5 bases, with 14 bases separating them. The CDR3 length is 14 residues. Germline CDR1 is MNHEY and CDR2 is SMNVEV (reference sequence). The protocol was immunoSEQ multiplex PCR, while the TCRdb copy is restricted to in-frame clones and leaves out a portion. The sample contains some 180,000 clones, approximately 92% of which appear only once. This clonotype originated in an adult who received the MenACWY meningococcal vaccine as a control. The chain links TRBV27 to TRBJ1-2; weak D call: TRBD1 (6 bases). The sample was peripheral blood, taken 28 days after the second dose of the MenACWY control vaccine. The CDR3 protein is CASSSMTGLYGYTF. DNA for the CDR3: TGTGCCAGCAGTTCAATGACAGGCCTTTATGGCTACACCTTC.